Listed below are T cell receptor beta chains from one sample, sequenced in a study of CD8 T cells in Susac syndrome. A single record per CDR3 protein comes from TCRdb applying MiXCR to the immunoSEQ multiplex PCR reads. The table shows around 140,000 distinct CDR3 sequences, with around 86% occurring only once. Sequences were obtained from CD8+ T cells from PBMCs. These receptors were taken from a human donor with multiple sclerosis. Both conserved end residues are part of each CDR3. A D gene is named only where the DNA matches it firmly.

cdr3_aa,cdr3_nt,v_call,j_call,d_call
CASTIGIDSGNTIYF,TGTGCCAGTACCATTGGGATTGACTCTGGAAACACCATATATTTT,TRBV19,TRBJ1-3,.
CASSPGDEKLFF,TGTGCCAGCAGCCCGGGCGATGAAAAACTGTTTTTT,TRBV27,TRBJ1-4,.
CAWSVGSGELFF,TGTGCCTGGAGTGTAGGTAGCGGGGAGCTGTTTTTT,TRBV30,TRBJ2-2,.
CASSDGVVPTEAFF,TGTGCCAGCAGTGACGGGGTTGTGCCCACTGAAGCTTTCTTT,TRBV2,TRBJ1-1,.
CASSQDRTSGVTDTQYF,TGCGCCAGCAGCCAAGACCGGACTAGCGGCGTCACAGATACGCAGTATTTT,TRBV4-3,TRBJ2-3,TRBD2
CASSQSGANTEAFF,TGTGCCAGCAGCCAAAGCGGAGCGAACACTGAAGCTTTCTTT,TRBV4-2,TRBJ1-1,.
CSVAGGQGHNEQFF,TGCAGCGTTGCGGGGGGACAAGGCCACAATGAGCAGTTCTTC,TRBV29-1,TRBJ2-1,.
CASSLVIVSLNTEAFF,TGTGCCAGCAGCTTAGTTATTGTCAGCCTGAACACTGAAGCTTTCTTT,TRBV7-9,TRBJ1-1,.
CSVHSGSKGEQFF,TGCAGCGTGCATAGCGGGAGTAAGGGTGAGCAGTTCTTC,TRBV29-1,TRBJ2-1,TRBD2
CASRPTGTEETQYF,TGTGCCAGCAGGCCCACCGGGACAGAAGAGACCCAGTACTTC,TRBV7-9,TRBJ2-5,TRBD1
CSARGPEETQYF,TGCAGTGCTCGGGGGCCAGAAGAGACCCAGTACTTC,TRBV29-1,TRBJ2-5,.